A few counts support the clone carrying this T cell receptor beta chain. Time point of the sample: baseline, week 1 (first vaccination visit). The sample's treatment: pre-vaccination baseline after standard-of-care therapy. Generated by immunoSEQ multiplex PCR, the TCRdb table keeps only in-frame clones and is missing some. The table records around 67,000 clones, approximately 82% of them present only once. The sample comes from a study of a mutant IDH1 vaccine in newly diagnosed glioma. Per germline, CDR1 SGDLS and CDR2 YYNGEE. The CDR3 totals 13 residues. Trimming at V came to 2 bases and at J to 6 bases, leaving 4 bases not matched to a gene.

This chain joins TRBV9 and TRBJ1-1, with 7 bases that match TRBD1. The sequence came from a woman under 30 with glioma. Some clones in this sample may be carry-over from other donors' samples. The material sequenced was peripheral blood mononuclear cells (PBMCs), taken from a glioma patient treated with radiotherapy, temozolomide or both. The CDR3 region has the DNA TGTGCCAGCAGCGTTGAGGGGGCATCTGAAGCTTTCTTT. It yields the protein CASSVEGASEAFF.